The 26 T cell receptor beta chains below all came from one sample that was sequenced in a study of blood T cell repertoires in COVID-19. Produced via immunoSEQ multiplex PCR; TCRdb's table is partial and in-frame only. The table lists approximately 300,000 clones, roughly nine tenths of them singletons. The specimen was peripheral blood. These receptors came from a man younger than 35 who had recovered from COVID-19.

V is TRBV5-1 and J is TRBJ1-1; maybe TRBD1 (5 bases). The V gene lost 0 bases and the J gene lost 4 bases, with 16 bases spanning the gap. Germline loops: CDR1 SGHRS, CDR2 YFSETQ. The CDR3 covers 16 residues. CDR3 DNA: TGCGCCAGCAGCTTGGTCCAGGGTGTTGTGGTCACTGAAGCTTTCTTT. This gives the protein CASSLVQGVVVTEAFF.

This clone was detected only once. This sequence joins TRBV3-1 (or the pseudogene TRBV3-2) and TRBJ2-1; 7 bases line up with TRBD1. CDR1 is LGHDT, CDR2 YNNKEL, per germline (reference sequence). This CDR3 comprises 16 residues. The V segment lost 1 base and the J segment 4 bases; nucleotides outside the gene matches: 7. The CDR3 DNA reads TGTGCCAGCAGCCAAGGGAGCAGGGGGAGATACAATGAGCAGTTCTTC. Translating it yields CASSQGSRGRYNEQFF.

V gene TRBV4-3 combines with J gene TRBJ2-3; possible D gene TRBD1, 5 bases. CDR1 is LGHNA and CDR2 is YSLEER in the germline V gene. The ends were cut back, 5 bases at V and 6 bases at J, with 12 bases in the middle. CDR3 length: 13 amino acids. CDR3 protein: CASSAGFLDTQYF. For the CDR3, the DNA is TGCGCCAGCAGCGCAGGGTTTTTGGATACGCAGTATTTT.

The chain is built from TRBV5-4 and TRBJ2-3; D remains unclear. The germline V gene has CDR1 SGHNT and CDR2 YYREEE (reference sequence). Trimming removed 0 bases from V and 2 bases from J, with 7 bases in between. The CDR3 covers 14 residues. The CDR3 DNA reads as TGTGCCAGCAGCTTGGTCCAGGACACAGATACGCAGTATTTT. This sequence encodes CASSLVQDTDTQYF.

V and J are TRBV6-2 or TRBV6-3 and TRBJ1-1, with 7 bases matching TRBD1. The CDR3 consists of 13 residues. Germline CDR1 and CDR2: MNHEY and SVGEGT. V shed 0 bases, J shed 9 bases, and the junction held 4 bases outside the gene matches. The chain's CDR3 is CASSYSGTAKAFF. Here the CDR3 DNA reads TGTGCCAGCAGTTACTCGGGGACAGCGAAAGCTTTCTTT.

CDR3 region: CASSLGLGGSNQPQHF. CDR3 in DNA: TGTGCCAGCAGCTTAGGTTTGGGGGGTAGCAATCAGCCCCAGCATTTT. The chain combines TRBV7-6 with TRBJ1-5, with D perhaps TRBD1 (5 bases). The CDR3 totals 16 residues. The ends were cut back, 1 base at V and 0 bases at J, with 10 bases in the middle. From germline, CDR1 is SGHVS and CDR2 FNYEAQ.

The genes are TRBV2 and TRBJ1-2; no clear D gene. In germline, CDR1 is SNHLY, CDR2 FYNNEI. Trimming removed 10 bases from V and 4 bases from J, with 7 bases in between. The CDR3 loop spans 10 amino acids. CDR3 in amino acids: CATKLYGYTF. CDR3 DNA sequence: TGTGCCACCAAACTCTATGGCTACACCTTC.

The chain couples TRBV13 to TRBJ1-1, with unresolved D. Germline V gene lookup returns CDR1 PRHDT and CDR2 FYEKMQ (reference sequence). This CDR3 spans 13 amino acids. Between the trimmed V and J ends, which lost 1 base and 5 bases, there was a span of 8 bases. The CDR3 reads CASSLVAGTEAFF. The DNA for the CDR3 is TGTGCCAGCAGCTTAGTCGCGGGAACTGAAGCTTTCTTT.

The chain is built from TRBV6-5 and TRBJ2-1, with 12 bases aligning to TRBD2. Trimming removed 7 bases from V and 7 bases from J; junction bases left unmatched: 8. Germline V CDR1 and CDR2: MNHEY, SVGAGI. The CDR3 loop spans 15 amino acids. CDR3 DNA sequence: TGTGCCAGCACCCCCACTAGCGGGAGGAGGAATGAGCAGTTCTTC. Translating gives CASTPTSGRRNEQFF.

V and J are TRBV5-6 and TRBJ2-7; 7 bases match TRBD1. This CDR3 region has 13 residues. Germline CDR1 and CDR2: SGHDT and YYEEEE. Losses at the gene ends were 2 bases for V and 3 bases for J; bases not matched to a gene: 2. CDR3 region: CASSFGTVYEQYF. CDR3 DNA sequence: TGTGCCAGCAGCTTCGGGACAGTCTACGAGCAGTACTTC.

CDR3 nucleotides: TGTGCCAGCAGCTTACCAGTAACCTATGGCTACACCTTC. It codes for CASSLPVTYGYTF. The rearrangement uses TRBV13 and TRBJ1-2; D not certain. CDR3 length: 13 amino acids. V was shortened by 2 bases and J by 4 bases, with 8 bases between the two germline ends. Germline CDR1 PRHDT, CDR2 FYEKMQ (reference sequence).

The V gene is TRBV27, the J gene TRBJ2-5; 7 bases fit TRBD1. This CDR3 is built from 14 residues. CDR1 is MNHEY and CDR2 is SMNVEV in the germline V gene (reference sequence). With V trimmed by 6 bases and J by 0 bases, 4 bases remained unmatched. In DNA, the CDR3 is TGTGCCAGCAGCCCCGGGACAGACCAAGAGACCCAGTACTTC. Its protein product is CASSPGTDQETQYF.

This CDR3 reads CASSQGDSGWNTIYF. DNA of the CDR3: TGTGCCAGCAGCCAGGGGGACTCGGGTTGGAACACCATATATTTT. The chain uses TRBV3-1 (or the pseudogene TRBV3-2) and TRBJ1-3; the D gene is possibly TRBD1 (5 bases). Trimming removed 3 bases from V and 7 bases from J, with 16 bases in between. CDR1 and CDR2 from the germline V gene are LGHDT and YNNKEL (reference sequence). The CDR3 loop spans 15 amino acids.

The V gene is TRBV23-1, the J gene TRBJ2-7; TRBD1 aligns across 8 bases. TRBV23-1 is reported as an ORF; its role is uncertain. V was clipped by 2 bases and J by 5 bases; unmatched bases: 26. The CDR3 spans 21 residues. In nucleotides, the CDR3 is TGCGCCAGCAGTCAACCACCACTTACCGGGTCTGAGAGGACAGGGATCCACGAGCAGTACTTC. Translation: CASSQPPLTGSERTGIHEQYF.

The genes are TRBV4-1 and TRBJ2-1; 7 positions match TRBD1. Trimming at V came to 0 bases and at J to 0 bases, leaving 17 bases not matched to a gene. Germline V gives CDR1 MGHRA, CDR2 YSYEKL. The CDR3 is made up of 21 amino acids. Written as DNA, the CDR3 is TGCGCCAGCAGCCAAGATTTTACCGGGACAGTGGGACATAGCTCCTACAATGAGCAGTTCTTC. It is translated as CASSQDFTGTVGHSSYNEQFF.

V is TRBV27 and J is TRBJ2-5; 14 bases align to TRBD2. The J segment lost 5 bases and the V segment lost 5 bases, leaving 16 bases of the junction unmatched. This CDR3 has 19 amino acids. Germline values: CDR1 MNHEY, CDR2 SMNVEV (reference sequence). CDR3 in amino acids: CASSPYITGLAGGPETQYF. In DNA form, the CDR3 reads TGTGCCAGCAGTCCCTACATCACCGGACTAGCGGGGGGCCCTGAGACCCAGTACTTC.

The chain joins TRBV4-3 to TRBJ2-3, with a weak D call TRBD2 (5 bases). Trimming took off 3 bases at V and 4 bases at J, with 8 bases between the two ends. The CDR3 is made up of 13 amino acids. CDR1 is LGHNA and CDR2 is YSLEER in the germline V gene. CDR3 protein: CASSHLLADTQYF. The DNA for the CDR3 is TGCGCCAGCAGCCACCTACTAGCAGATACGCAGTATTTT.

The chain recombines TRBV18 with TRBJ2-5, with unresolved D. Germline values: CDR1 KGHSH, CDR2 LQKENI. The CDR3 length is 13 residues. The V gene lost 2 bases and the J gene lost 9 bases, with 13 bases spanning the gap. CDR3 residues: CASSPTRPEAQYF. The CDR3 region has the DNA TGTGCCAGCTCACCAACGAGGCCCGAGGCCCAGTACTTC.

The chain couples TRBV28 to TRBJ1-2, with D perhaps TRBD1 (6 bases). CDR1 is MDHEN, CDR2 SYDVKM, per germline. Trimming stripped 5 bases from V and 5 bases from J, with 9 bases between. The CDR3 runs 12 residues. DNA for the CDR3: TGTGCCAGCAGTCCTACAGGGTATGGCTACACCTTC. Protein: CASSPTGYGYTF.

The V call is TRBV9, the J call TRBJ2-7, with D possibly TRBD1 on 5 matching bases. This CDR3 is 15 amino acids long. Trimming cost V 4 bases and J 6 bases, with 20 bases left between them. Germline V gene sequence: CDR1 SGDLS, CDR2 YYNGEE. The CDR3 protein is CASSPDSYPSSEQYF. The CDR3 DNA sequence: TGTGCCAGCAGCCCCGACAGCTACCCTTCGAGCGAGCAGTACTTC.

A single count supports this clone. This same CDR3 is encoded by further DNA sequences in the sample. CDR3 sequence: CASSHGYEQYF. CDR3 in DNA: TGTGCCAGCTCCCACGGCTACGAGCAGTACTTC. The chain uses TRBV18 and TRBJ2-7; D remains unclear. Germline CDR1 and CDR2: KGHSH and LQKENI. This CDR3 region has 11 residues. V was shortened by 6 bases and J by 3 bases, with 6 bases between the two germline ends.

The rearrangement links TRBV2 to TRBJ2-2; 9 bases are shared with TRBD1. The J segment lost 9 bases and the V segment lost 3 bases, leaving 8 bases of the junction unmatched. This CDR3 region has 15 residues. Germline V gene data show CDR1 as SNHLY and CDR2 as FYNNEI. The CDR3 DNA reads as TGTGCCAGCAGTGAGGTCGAGACAGGGGGTAGGGAGCTGTTTTTT. This translates into CASSEVETGGRELFF.

This sequence joins TRBV7-9 and TRBJ2-1, with D perhaps TRBD1 (5 bases). Germline CDR1 is SEHNR and CDR2 is FQNEAQ (reference sequence). The V end lost 5 bases, the J end lost 4 bases, and 15 bases lay between the germline ends. The CDR3 sequence is 15 residues long. CDR3: CASSDIGHLYNEQFF. The CDR3 DNA reads as TGTGCCAGCAGCGACATCGGACACCTTTACAATGAGCAGTTCTTC.

This rearrangement joins TRBV6-6 to TRBJ2-7; 7 positions match TRBD1. Per the germline V gene, CDR1 is MNHNY and CDR2 is SVGAGI (reference sequence). Trimming cost V 5 bases and J 0 bases; bases outside gene matches: 7. The length of the CDR3 is 15 residues. The CDR3 DNA reads as TGTGCCAGCAGTGCCCGGGACAGCCGCTCCTACGAGCAGTACTTC. Translating gives CASSARDSRSYEQYF.

The chain joins TRBV4-1 to TRBJ2-1; D perhaps matches TRBD1 (5 bases). This CDR3 has 16 amino acids. V was cut by 2 bases and J by 3 bases, with 14 bases left in between. CDR1 MGHRA and CDR2 YSYEKL come from the germline V gene. The CDR3 coding sequence is TGCGCCAGCAGCCAAAAGGGCCAGGGTGGCTACAATGAGCAGTTCTTC. This encodes CASSQKGQGGYNEQFF.

The chain combines TRBV2 with TRBJ2-2; 7 positions match TRBD1. There are 14 residues in the CDR3. Germline values: CDR1 SNHLY, CDR2 FYNNEI. V was pared by 6 bases and J by 3 bases, with 4 bases of the junction left unmatched. The CDR3 DNA follows: TGTGCCAGCAGACCCGGGACAGACACCGGGGAGCTGTTTTTT. This encodes CASRPGTDTGELFF.